Below are 9 T cell receptor beta chains sequenced from a single sample in a study of shared clonotypes between healthy human individuals. Profiled with immunoSEQ multiplex PCR; TCRdb holds only in-frame clones, not every one. The table shows 400,000 or so clones, with 95% to 97% occurring only once. The material sequenced was memory CD8+ T cells sorted from blood. Documented subset: CD45RO+ cells pooled with CCR7-negative TemRA cells. The source of these receptors is a man aged 25-45 years in good health.

The chain is built from TRBV9 and TRBJ2-1, with TRBD2 matching over 9 bases. Germline V lookup: CDR1 SGDLS, CDR2 YYNGEE. The CDR3 runs 17 residues. V trimming: 3 bases; J trimming: 1 base; junction bases outside the gene matches: 8. The CDR3 DNA reads as TGTGCCAGCAGCGCCCTCATAGCGGGAGTGTCCTACAATGAGCAGTTCTTC. This sequence encodes CASSALIAGVSYNEQFF.

This chain uses TRBV10-3 with TRBJ2-3; 8 positions agree with TRBD2. Looked up from germline, CDR1 is ENHRY and CDR2 is SYGVKD. This CDR3 has 13 residues. Trimming at V came to 7 bases and at J to 0 bases, leaving 0 bases not matched to a gene. This CDR3 reads CAITSGSTDTQYF. The CDR3 DNA sequence: TGTGCCATCACTAGCGGGAGCACAGATACGCAGTATTTT.

This chain uses TRBV25-1 with TRBJ1-3, with D unresolved. The CDR3 loop spans 13 amino acids. Germline CDR1 reads MGHDK; CDR2 reads SYGVNS. V lost 3 bases and J 4 bases, leaving 7 bases between the germline ends. DNA of the CDR3: TGTGCCAGCAGTGACCCCGGGGGAAACACCATATATTTT. Translated: CASSDPGGNTIYF.

The chain carries TRBV7-9 and TRBJ2-7; D gene unclear. Trimming removed 0 bases at V and 2 bases at J, with 8 bases between. CDR1 is SEHNR, CDR2 FQNEAQ, per germline (reference sequence). This CDR3 contains 14 residues. CDR3 loop: CASSLAEQTYEQYF. CDR3 DNA: TGTGCCAGCAGCTTAGCTGAGCAGACCTACGAGCAGTACTTC.

About this clone itself: The same CDR3 can be traced to other DNA sequences in this sample. The chain recombines TRBV18 with TRBJ2-7, with D perhaps matching TRBD1 or TRBD2 (5 bases each). The CDR3 loop spans 12 amino acids. The V and J ends lost 3 bases and 3 bases respectively, with 6 bases between them. Germline V CDR1 and CDR2: KGHSH, LQKENI. Written as DNA, the CDR3 is TGTGCCAGCTCACCGGGGGTCTACGAGCAGTACTTC. Translation gives CASSPGVYEQYF.

The chain links TRBV5-1 to TRBJ2-7; 7 nucleotides align to TRBD2. The V gene end was trimmed by 3 bases and the J gene end by 4 bases; junction bases not matched to a gene: 10. The CDR3 runs to 15 residues. Germline V gives CDR1 SGHRS, CDR2 YFSETQ. CDR3 in DNA: TGCGCCAGCAGCTCCAGACCGGGACTACCATACGAGCAGTACTTC. Protein: CASSSRPGLPYEQYF.

The V and J genes are TRBV28 and TRBJ2-5, with 10 bases identical to TRBD2. CDR3 size: 18 residues. Germline V gene lookup returns CDR1 MDHEN and CDR2 SYDVKM. V gave up 1 base and J gave up 4 bases; unmatched junction bases: 12. Written as DNA, the CDR3 is TGTGCCAGCAGTTTATTGGCTCTAGCGGGAGTAAAGGTAGAGACCCAGTACTTC. Translation gives CASSLLALAGVKVETQYF.

The genes are TRBV5-6 and TRBJ2-1; no clear D. Germline values: CDR1 SGHDT, CDR2 YYEEEE. The CDR3 spans 16 residues. V was clipped by 6 bases and J by 3 bases, with 19 bases between them. The CDR3 is CASTTGSLGHYNEQFF. CDR3 coding DNA: TGTGCCAGCACCACCGGTAGTCTAGGGCACTACAATGAGCAGTTCTTC.

A single count supports this clone. The chain combines TRBV28 with TRBJ2-3; 10 bases match TRBD2. From germline, CDR1 is MDHEN and CDR2 SYDVKM. Germline trimming cut 5 bases from V and 0 bases from J; bases unmatched to any gene: 11. The CDR3 covers 18 residues. The DNA of the CDR3 is TGTGCCAGCAGTAGCGGGAGGGCCACCTCCTCTAGCACAGATACGCAGTATTTT. The encoded protein is CASSSGRATSSSTDTQYF. Drawing the rest from reference TRBV28 and TRBJ2-3, the complete variable domain is DVKVTQSSRYLVKRTGEKVFLECVQDMDHENMFWYRQDPGLGLRLIYFSYDVKMKEKGDIPEGYSVSREKKERFSLILESASTNQTSMYLCASSSGRATSSSTDTQYFGPGTRLTVL.